By frequency in the sample, the clone carrying this T cell receptor beta chain is large (0.1 to 1%). Its antigen is as yet unknown. Regarding treatment: approximately 9-day PBMC culture with coronavirus spike peptide pools or control peptides (ViraFEST assay). The V and J ends lost 8 bases and 2 bases respectively, with 10 bases between them. Germline V gives CDR1 SGHTA, CDR2 FQGNSA. CDR3 size: 13 residues. The Oncomine TCR Beta short-read assay sequenced DNA from cultured CD4+ T cells. Cultured CD4+ T cells were the source of extracted genomic DNA. Via MiXCR, TCRdb re-called the PCR reads, giving one row per CDR3 protein. The table has several thousand distinct CDR3 sequences, 20% seen once. This sample is drawn from a study of vaccination and CD4 T cells after COVID-19.

The rearrangement links TRBV7-2 to TRBJ1-5; D ambiguous. This receptor was taken from a human donor who had recovered from COVID-19. Sequenced input: CD4+ T cells from blood, cultured in vitro. CDR3 amino acids: CASAMSGNQPQHF. CDR3 sequence (DNA): TGTGCCAGCGCCATGAGTGGCAATCAGCCCCAGCATTTT.